This TCR beta chain was captured by sequencing in a study of cytomegalovirus exposure and HLA in healthy donors. Study outcomes and limitations: Cytomegalovirus status was reportedly diagnosed by the classifier with high sensitivity and specificity.

Looked up from germline, CDR1 is LGHNA and CDR2 is YNFKEQ. The V and J ends lost 1 base and 5 bases respectively, with 6 bases between them. The CDR3 spans 13 residues. Healthy people donating bone marrow made up the donors. The primer mix had 60 Vbeta and 13 Jbeta primers. Assay: immunoSEQ multiplex PCR; the TCRdb copy retains only in-frame clones and omits some. The sample holds about 160,000 clones; less than 80% are singletons and the top ten take around 4%. This clone occurred a few times. The antigen is undetermined. The clonotype comes from a middle-aged man in good health and CMV-seronegative. What was sequenced was PBMCs. V usage is TRBV4-2 and J usage is TRBJ1-5; D remains unclear. This CDR3 is CASSQALDQPQHF. CDR3 DNA: TGTGCCAGCAGCCAAGCTTTAGATCAGCCCCAGCATTTT.